This T cell receptor beta chain was recovered during a study of OX40 agonist ivuxolimab in advanced cancers. Generated by immunoSEQ multiplex PCR, the TCRdb table keeps only in-frame clones and is missing some. The sample shows 69,000 or so clones, around 88% of them seen only once. Per the germline V gene, CDR1 is SGHTA and CDR2 is FQGNSA. The V end was cut by 1 base, the J end by 2 bases, with 12 bases between. CDR3 size: 15 residues. The source was CD4+ or CD8+ T cells sorted from blood, collected in a trial of the OX40 agonist ivuxolimab. This receptor was taken from an adult with an advanced solid tumor such as melanoma, head and neck, liver or kidney cancer. The rearrangement links TRBV7-2 to TRBJ2-7; D might be TRBD1 (6 bases). As DNA, the CDR3 is TGTGCCAGCAGCTTAGAGGGCAGGGGTCCCTACGAGCAGTACTTC. It translates to CASSLEGRGPYEQYF.